A selection of T cell receptor beta chains follows, all from one sample in a study of OX40 agonist ivuxolimab in advanced cancers. Sequencing was performed with immunoSEQ multiplex PCR; in TCRdb, only in-frame clones are kept and a portion is missing. The sample yields around 40,000 clones, over 60% seen once. Sample: CD4+ or CD8+ T cells sorted from blood, taken in a trial of the OX40 agonist ivuxolimab. Receptor source: an adult with an advanced solid tumor such as melanoma, head and neck, liver or kidney cancer. Both conserved end residues are part of each CDR3.

TRBJ1-6 TRBV14 CASSQNRGINSPLHF
TRBJ1-1 TRBV9 CASSVVPEAFF
TRBJ1-1 TRBV7-2 CASSFGENTEAFF
TRBJ1-5 TRBV28 CASSLSGIYQPQHF
TRBJ1-2 TRBV18 CASSPNDRGSYGYTF
TRBJ2-3 TRBV10-3 CAIGLTSDWTVKSTDTQYF
TRBJ1-1 TRBV10-3 CAISASTGTAGNTEAFF
TRBJ2-5 TRBV5-1 CASSLQGVRGETQYF
TRBJ1-6 TRBV6-5 CASSDDSHNSPLHF
TRBJ2-1 TRBV4-2 CASSQDPGGEQFF
TRBJ2-1 TRBV5-4 CASSLVADNEQFF
TRBJ1-3 TRBV30 CAWSVLTMAHSGNTIYF
TRBJ2-5 TRBV6-5 CASSYSGGETQYF
TRBJ1-6 TRBV18 CASSPSQAINSPLHF
TRBJ2-3 TRBV5-1 CATGTLTDTQYF
TRBJ2-5 TRBV2 CASIDETEETQYF
TRBJ1-1 TRBV6-1 CASSELRIEAFF
TRBJ2-7 TRBV19 CAPRNPISHEQYF
TRBJ2-7 TRBV28 CASSFNGGNSYEQYF
TRBJ1-3 TRBV5-8 CASSPGTGRISGNTIYF
TRBJ1-2 TRBV21-1 CASSKGAGAYGYTF
TRBJ2-3 TRBV2 CASSEGTGFGDTQYF
TRBJ2-5 TRBV7-2 CASSLQRGGSETQYF
TRBJ2-3 TRBV7-9 CASGLSGVTNTQYF
TRBJ1-3 TRBV10-3 CAISETMVPSGNTIYF
TRBJ1-6 TRBV21-1 CASSKGTGGDSPLHF
TRBJ1-6 TRBV9 CASSAMGGWSPLHF
TRBJ2-2 TRBV19 CASGPQGGGELFF
TRBJ2-5 TRBV11-3 CASSFPGQGGETQYF
TRBJ1-1 TRBV6-1 CASIQDRGNTEAFF
TRBJ2-3 TRBV21-1 CASSLRLGVCTDTQYF
TRBJ2-7 TRBV9 CASSVQGLSYEQYF
TRBJ2-2 TRBV6-6 CASSLAGEAGELFF
TRBJ2-5 TRBV5-1 CASSFLGTGVKETQYF
TRBJ1-1 TRBV30 CAWSAGFAEAFF
TRBJ2-6 TRBV7-9 CASRQNSGANVLTF
TRBJ1-3 TRBV5-1 CASGKGGLQGNTIYF
TRBJ1-2 TRBV19 CASRIRGAANYGYTF
TRBJ2-2 TRBV9 CASSLTGPGELFF
TRBJ2-5 TRBV2 CASTTLQDTGETQYF
TRBJ2-1 TRBV29-1 CSWGYEQFF
TRBJ1-6 TRBV6-5 CASSYSSRSNSPLHF
TRBJ1-2 TRBV28 CASSPTLGTGAGYTF
TRBJ2-6 TRBV28 CASSFRASSGANVLTF
TRBJ1-4 TRBV4-2 CASSQDTGYNEKLFF
TRBJ2-7 TRBV14 CASSPLGGQGVYEQYF
TRBJ1-2 TRBV6-5 CASSTPVVGSGYTF
TRBJ2-5 TRBV11-2 CASSLGQKETQYF
TRBJ1-1 TRBV10-3 CAISGDRGQNTEAFF